The next 8 T cell receptor beta chains were all read from a single sample in a study of blood T cell repertoires in COVID-19. Generated by immunoSEQ multiplex PCR, the TCRdb table keeps only in-frame clones and is missing some. The data show about 220,000 clones, approximately 78% seen once. The material sequenced was peripheral blood. These receptors were taken from a woman aged 70-85 years with COVID-19, enrolled during active disease.

J is TRBJ1-2 and V is TRBV19; 8 nucleotides align to TRBD1. Trimming took 5 bases from V and 0 from J; bases not matched to a gene: 11. The CDR3 sequence is 17 residues long. The germline CDR1 and CDR2 sequences are LNHDA and SQIVND (reference sequence). Written as DNA, the CDR3 is TGTGCCAGTAGTCTCCCGGGACAGGAGATTTCTAACTATGGCTACACCTTC. This codes for CASSLPGQEISNYGYTF.

The rearrangement uses TRBV19 and TRBJ2-1; 10 nucleotides align to TRBD2. CDR3 size: 17 residues. CDR1 and CDR2 from the germline V gene are LNHDA and SQIVND (reference sequence). With 3 bases clipped from V and 3 bases from J, the junction kept 8 bases outside the gene matches. CDR3 in DNA: TGTGCCAGTAGTATGTTTACTCGGACTAGCGGCTACAATGAGCAGTTCTTC. It codes for CASSMFTRTSGYNEQFF.

The V call is TRBV27, the J call TRBJ1-5; 7 nucleotides match TRBD1. The germline CDR1 and CDR2 sequences are MNHEY and SMNVEV (reference sequence). The CDR3 is made up of 16 amino acids. V shed 3 bases, J shed 2 bases, and the junction held 7 bases outside the gene matches. For the CDR3, the DNA is TGTGCCAGCAGTTTGTATGGACAGGCCGGCAATCAGCCCCAGCATTTT. Its translation: CASSLYGQAGNQPQHF.

This CDR3 is CASSPTLSNSGNTIYF. The CDR3 coding sequence is TGTGCCAGCTCACCGACACTCTCGAATTCTGGAAACACCATATATTTT. V usage is TRBV18 and J usage is TRBJ1-3; D is unresolved. Germline V gives CDR1 KGHSH, CDR2 LQKENI. Trimming shortened V by 3 bases and J by 1 base, and 13 bases separated the two germline ends. The CDR3 is 16 residues long.

J is TRBJ2-2 and V is TRBV29-1; the D is unclear. Germline V lookup: CDR1 SQVTM, CDR2 ANQGSEA. The V end lost 3 bases, the J end lost 0 bases, and 5 bases lay between the germline ends. The CDR3 sequence is 13 residues long. The CDR3 loop reads CSVDSSNTGELFF. The CDR3 DNA reads TGCAGCGTTGACAGTTCGAACACCGGGGAGCTGTTTTTT.

The chain carries TRBV11-3 and TRBJ2-1; no clear D gene. The CDR3 spans 12 residues. V gave up 5 bases and J gave up 8 bases, with 10 bases separating them. Germline CDR1 is SGHNT and CDR2 is YENEEA. The CDR3 DNA follows: TGTGCCAGCAGCCGTACTGGGCATGAGCAGTTCTTC. As protein: CASSRTGHEQFF.

This rearrangement joins TRBV11-1 to TRBJ2-5; 7 bases align to TRBD1. Germline CDR1 reads SGHAT; CDR2 reads FQDESV (reference sequence). Trimming at V came to 6 bases and at J to 5 bases, leaving 12 bases not matched to a gene. The CDR3 length is 15 residues. The CDR3 sequence: CASSPVPTQGETQYF. CDR3 sequence (DNA): TGTGCCAGCAGTCCAGTGCCGACACAGGGGGAGACCCAGTACTTC.

This chain uses TRBV18 with TRBJ2-7; a possible D gene is TRBD1 (6 bases). V gave up 2 bases and J gave up 2 bases, with 10 bases separating them. Germline V gives CDR1 KGHSH, CDR2 LQKENI. The length of the CDR3 is 14 residues. CDR3 sequence (DNA): TGTGCCAGCTCACCAGACAGGTTAGCCTACGAGCAGTACTTC. It specifies CASSPDRLAYEQYF.